A selection of T cell receptor beta chains follows, all from one sample in a study of blood T cell repertoires in COVID-19. Sequenced by immunoSEQ multiplex PCR; TCRdb stores in-frame clones only, minus some. The repertoire holds about 70,000 clones, with around 86% as singletons. Sequencing used peripheral blood. All receptors come from a human donor in a cohort sampled during active COVID-19. The CDR3 runs from the conserved cysteine through the conserved F or W. Fields, in order: clone size, D gene, V gene, J gene, CDR3 length, CDR3 DNA, CDR3 protein. The D gene is left open where the match is weak. Size is omitted from some rows. Given values are once, few, many or a class for expanded clones.

size: -
D: -
V: TRBV30
J: TRBJ1-5
length: 15
DNA: TGTGCCTGGAGTGTAGTGGGCCGGAATAATCAGCCCCAGCATTTT
CDR3: CAWSVVGRNNQPQHF

size: -
D: TRBD2
V: TRBV6-5
J: TRBJ2-3
length: 15
DNA: TGTGCCAGCAGTTACCTGGCGGGGGGTAGCGATACGCAGTATTTT
CDR3: CASSYLAGGSDTQYF

size: -
D: TRBD1
V: TRBV11-2
J: TRBJ2-5
length: 13
DNA: TGTGCCAGCAGTTCAGACAGGGACGAGACCCAGTACTTC
CDR3: CASSSDRDETQYF

size: -
D: TRBD1
V: TRBV19
J: TRBJ2-7
length: 14
DNA: TGTGCCAGTAGTTTGCCGGGACAGCACTACGAGCAGTACTTC
CDR3: CASSLPGQHYEQYF

size: few
D: -
V: TRBV5-6
J: TRBJ1-2
length: 15
DNA: TGTGCCAGCAGCTTGGGCCTTCTGAGCGGCTATGGCTACACCTTC
CDR3: CASSLGLLSGYGYTF

size: -
D: TRBD2
V: TRBV18
J: TRBJ2-7
length: 15
DNA: TGTGCCAGCTCCGGTGCGGGGGGCATGTCCTACGAGCAGTACTTC
CDR3: CASSGAGGMSYEQYF

size: -
D: TRBD2
V: TRBV4-1
J: TRBJ2-5
length: 15
DNA: TGCGCCAGCAGCCGGACTAGCGGGGGGTTAGAGACCCAGTACTTC
CDR3: CASSRTSGGLETQYF

size: once
D: -
V: TRBV20-1
J: TRBJ1-2
length: 10
DNA: TGCAGTGCAGGACGGAGTGGGAGCACCTTC
CDR3: CSAGRSGSTF

size: -
D: TRBD1
V: TRBV6-2/TRBV6-3
J: TRBJ1-5
length: 13
DNA: TGTGCCAGCAGTGGGACAGGGAGACAGCCCCAGCATTTT
CDR3: CASSGTGRQPQHF

size: -
D: TRBD1
V: TRBV7-2
J: TRBJ1-2
length: 16
DNA: TGTGCCAGCAGCTTAGCGGTGCAGACAGGGGCCTATGGCTACACCTTC
CDR3: CASSLAVQTGAYGYTF

size: -
D: -
V: TRBV5-6
J: TRBJ2-5
length: 15
DNA: TGTGCCAGCAGCCCTCCCGGGAAGGGTTCGGAAACCCAGTACTTC
CDR3: CASSPPGKGSETQYF